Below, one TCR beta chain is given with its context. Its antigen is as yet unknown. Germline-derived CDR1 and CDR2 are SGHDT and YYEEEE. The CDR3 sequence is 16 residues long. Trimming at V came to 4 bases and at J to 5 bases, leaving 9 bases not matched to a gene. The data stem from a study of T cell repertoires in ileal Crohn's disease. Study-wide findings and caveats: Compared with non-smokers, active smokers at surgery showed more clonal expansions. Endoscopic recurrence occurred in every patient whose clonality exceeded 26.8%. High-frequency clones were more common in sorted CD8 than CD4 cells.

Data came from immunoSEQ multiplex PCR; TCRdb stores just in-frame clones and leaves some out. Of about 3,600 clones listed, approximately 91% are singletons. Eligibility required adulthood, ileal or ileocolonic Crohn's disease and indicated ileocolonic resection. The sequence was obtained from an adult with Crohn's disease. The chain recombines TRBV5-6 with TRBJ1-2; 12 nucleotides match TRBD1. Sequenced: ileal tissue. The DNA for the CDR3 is TGTGCCAGCAGCCCCTTCGGGACAGGGGGCGCGTATGGCTACACCTTC. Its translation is CASSPFGTGGAYGYTF. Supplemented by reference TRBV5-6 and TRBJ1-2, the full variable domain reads DAGVTQSPTHLIKTRGQQVTLRCSPKSGHDTVSWYQQALGQGPQFIFQYYEEEERQRGNFPDRFSGHQFPNYSSELNVNALLLGDSALYLCASSPFGTGGAYGYTFGSGTRLTVV.